These 16 T cell receptor beta chains came from one sample sequenced in a study of blood T cell repertoires in COVID-19 (dated by TCRdb to about 2020). Libraries came from the immunoSEQ multiplex PCR assay. Here the immuneACCESS table is served through TCRdb, limited to in-frame sequences with V and J called. Missing clones are a known gap in these copies; in checked studies unresolved V genes cover under half, and the rest lacks a known reason. This sample holds roughly 100,000 clones; 89% were observed only once. The top ten clones comprise roughly 3.6% of the sample. Input material: peripheral blood. These receptors were taken from a woman in her sixties with acute or convalescent COVID-19.

The chain recombines TRBV11-2 with TRBJ2-1, with D possibly TRBD2 on 5 matching bases. The CDR3 has 15 residues. Per germline, CDR1 SGHAT and CDR2 FQNNGV. The V gene lost 0 bases and the J gene lost 9 bases, with 15 bases spanning the gap. The CDR3 loop reads CASSLDYRLAIEQFF. For the CDR3, the DNA is TGTGCCAGCAGCTTAGATTATAGGCTAGCTATTGAGCAGTTCTTC.

The chain uses TRBV12-3 or TRBV12-4 and TRBJ1-2; no firm D call. Between the trimmed V and J ends, which lost 3 bases and 8 bases, there was a span of 4 bases. The CDR3 is 10 amino acids. The CDR3 loop is CASSLGGYTF. In DNA form, the CDR3 reads TGTGCCAGCAGTTTGGGCGGCTACACCTTC.

This chain uses TRBV15 with TRBJ1-5, with D unclear. This CDR3 spans 20 amino acids. The V end lost 3 bases, the J end lost 0 bases, and 24 bases lay between the germline ends. Germline CDR1 LNHNV, CDR2 YYDKDF (reference sequence). CDR3 amino acids: CATSSSHSKQRTLSNQPQHF. CDR3 in DNA: TGTGCCACCAGCAGCTCCCATTCGAAGCAGCGAACCCTTAGCAATCAGCCCCAGCATTTT.

This rearrangement joins TRBV5-1 to TRBJ1-2; 7 nucleotides agree with TRBD1. From germline, CDR1 is SGHRS and CDR2 YFSETQ. The CDR3 loop spans 14 amino acids. V lost 0 bases and J lost 3; bases outside the gene matches: 2. CDR3 nucleotides: TGCGCCAGCAGCTTGGACAGGGGTGACTATGGCTACACCTTC. Translating it yields CASSLDRGDYGYTF.

The rearrangement links TRBV19 to TRBJ1-5; TRBD1 aligns across 10 bases. The CDR3 is made up of 18 amino acids. The germline CDR1 and CDR2 sequences are LNHDA and SQIVND (reference sequence). With V trimmed by 2 bases and J by 0 bases, 7 bases remained unmatched. The CDR3 DNA is TGTGCCAGTAGTATACGAACGGGACAGGGGTCTAGCAATCAGCCCCAGCATTTT. This translates into CASSIRTGQGSSNQPQHF.

The J gene is TRBJ1-3, the V gene TRBV19, with D perhaps matching TRBD1 (5 bases). Trimming cost V 2 bases and J 8 bases, with 16 bases left between them. The CDR3 consists of 15 residues. Germline assignment: CDR1 LNHDA and CDR2 SQIVND (reference sequence). The CDR3 loop reads CASSIPTWGGDTIYF. CDR3 DNA sequence: TGTGCCAGTAGTATACCGACCTGGGGGGGAGACACCATATATTTT.

The V call is TRBV7-3, the J call TRBJ1-6; D remains ambiguous. The CDR3 is 13 residues long. The germline V gene encodes CDR1 SGHTA and CDR2 FQGTGA. With 1 base removed from V and 9 bases from J, the gap between germline ends came to 7 bases. CDR3 DNA: TGTGCCAGCAGCTTAATTTCCAGTTCACCCCTCCACTTT. This gives the protein CASSLISSSPLHF.

This sequence joins TRBV28 and TRBJ1-1, with a weak D call TRBD1 (5 bases). This CDR3 comprises 13 residues. Germline V gene lookup returns CDR1 MDHEN and CDR2 SYDVKM. V lost 3 bases and J 8 bases, leaving 13 bases between the germline ends. The CDR3 loop is CASSLERQYEAFF. The DNA of the CDR3 is TGTGCCAGCAGTTTGGAAAGACAGTACGAAGCTTTCTTT.

The rearrangement links TRBV28 to TRBJ1-4; 7 nucleotides match TRBD1. The CDR3 consists of 14 residues. Germline V lookup: CDR1 MDHEN, CDR2 SYDVKM. The junction had 8 bases not matched to a gene; V was cut back by 5 bases and J by 8 bases. CDR3 nucleotides: TGTGCCAGCAGTCCAGGGGGAGGAAGGGAAAAACTGTTTTTT. Protein product: CASSPGGGREKLFF.

This clone was counted a single time. The rearrangement uses TRBV19 and TRBJ2-1; D may be TRBD2 (6 bases). The CDR3 runs 19 residues. CDR1 and CDR2 (germline): LNHDA, SQIVND (reference sequence). The ends were cut back, 4 bases at V and 0 bases at J, with 22 bases in the middle. DNA for the CDR3: TGTGCCAGTAGTACCTCTGGGGTAGCGGCGCCAAGCTCCTACAATGAGCAGTTCTTC. Residues: CASSTSGVAAPSSYNEQFF.

The genes are TRBV5-8 and TRBJ2-2, with D possibly matching TRBD1 (6 bases). Trimming removed 2 bases from V and 3 bases from J, with 11 bases in between. In germline, CDR1 is SGHTS, CDR2 YDEGEE. This CDR3 comprises 15 residues. DNA for the CDR3: TGTGCCAGCAGCTTAAGGGGGTTCGACACCGGGGAGCTGTTTTTT. Its protein product is CASSLRGFDTGELFF.

The chain recombines TRBV18 with TRBJ1-3; D ambiguous. The CDR3 loop spans 14 amino acids. Deletions cut 2 bases from V and 0 bases from J, with 5 bases between. Germline CDR1 is KGHSH and CDR2 is LQKENI. CDR3 sequence reads: CASSPSVSGNTIYF. The CDR3 nucleotides are TGTGCCAGCTCACCATCCGTCTCTGGAAACACCATATATTTT. Variable domain in full (rest from reference TRBV18 and TRBJ1-3): NAGVMQNPRHLVRRRGQEARLRCSPMKGHSHVYWYRQLPEEGLKFMVYLQKENIIDESGMPKERFSAEFPKEGPSILRIQQVVRGDSAAYFCASSPSVSGNTIYFGEGSWLTVV.

This rearrangement joins TRBV6-1 to TRBJ1-5; no reliable D call. V gave up 2 bases and J gave up 5 bases, with 10 bases separating them. The CDR3 runs to 14 residues. CDR1 and CDR2 from the germline V gene are MNHNS and SASEGT. The CDR3 loop is CASSETNRDQPQHF. The CDR3 DNA is TGTGCCAGCAGTGAAACCAACCGGGATCAGCCCCAGCATTTT.

The rearrangement uses TRBV29-1 and TRBJ1-1; TRBD1 is a possible D gene (5 bases). Per germline, CDR1 SQVTM and CDR2 ANQGSEA. The length of the CDR3 is 11 residues. Trimming stripped 1 base from V and 8 bases from J, with 8 bases between. The CDR3 DNA reads as TGCAGCGTTGAAGTGTGGGGCGAAGCTTTCTTT. This translates into CSVEVWGEAFF.

This clone was observed a few times. The rearrangement uses TRBV5-1 and TRBJ1-1; 10 bases align to TRBD1. Germline V gives CDR1 SGHRS, CDR2 YFSETQ. The V segment lost 4 bases and the J segment 11 bases; nucleotides outside the gene matches: 8. The length of the CDR3 is 13 residues. The CDR3 loop reads CASSPRTGGDAFF. DNA of the CDR3: TGCGCCAGCAGCCCGCGGACAGGGGGTGACGCTTTCTTT.

The chain has TRBV6-5 and TRBJ1-4; D remains ambiguous. The germline V and J ends were trimmed by 2 bases and 0 bases, with 7 bases remaining between them. This CDR3 region has 15 residues. From germline, CDR1 is MNHEY and CDR2 SVGAGI. In nucleotides, the CDR3 is TGTGCCAGCAGTTACAGGAGAACAACTAATGAAAAACTGTTTTTT. This encodes CASSYRRTTNEKLFF.